The subject of this entry is one T cell receptor beta chain. What it binds is unknown. Recipients received nonmyeloablative bone marrow transplants from related graft donors, with transient mixed chimerism. Unstimulated Tregs (CD4+CD25+CD127-) and CD4+CD25- non-Tregs were sorted from PBMCs. The data were taken from a study of Tregs in tolerant kidney transplant recipients. General study findings and limits: Changing PCR primers prevented nucleotide comparison between some patients' samples. No direct test of biological reproducibility was done here. Antigen-driven expansion was suggested because donor-specific Tregs expanded more than all Tregs in tolerant patients.

Profiled with immunoSEQ multiplex PCR; TCRdb holds only in-frame clones, not every one. The table lists tens of thousands of clones, about 91% of them singletons. The sequences come from CD4+ T cells from blood (PBMCs), collected 24 months after the transplant. This TCR derives from a human patient who received a combined kidney and bone marrow transplant. A share of the T cells may be of graft donor origin.

DNA of the CDR3: TGTGCCAGCAGTTATTCTGACAGGGGAAGGTCCGGCTACACCTTC. The encoded protein is CASSYSDRGRSGYTF. The rearrangement uses TRBV6-6 and TRBJ1-2; 8 nucleotides agree with TRBD1. The CDR3 consists of 15 residues. J gave up 8 bases and V 3 bases, and 11 bases lay outside the gene matches. Germline V lookup: CDR1 MNHNY, CDR2 SVGAGI (reference sequence).